This is a list of T cell receptor beta chains from one sample in a study of beta chain features in type 1 diabetes. The method was immunoSEQ multiplex PCR; TCRdb's version includes in-frame clones alone and lacks a portion of them. The table has some 370,000 clones, roughly 9.8% seen once. The sample consisted of central memory CD4+ T cells from blood. The source of these receptors is a man aged 30-40 years with type 1 diabetes. The CDR3 runs from the conserved cysteine through the conserved F or W. The D gene is left open where the match is weak. Clone size is shown for a subset of rows, as once, few, many or a class of expanded clone.

abundance	d_gene	j_gene	v_gene	CDR3aa	CDR3nt
few	TRBD2	TRBJ2-1	TRBV10-1	CASSEEAGGLHEQFF	TGCGCCAGCAGTGAAGAAGCGGGAGGATTACATGAGCAGTTCTTC
many	-	TRBJ2-7	TRBV5-1	CASSLEPPRGGASYEQYF	TGCGCCAGCAGCTTGGAACCCCCCAGGGGAGGGGCCTCCTACGAGCAGTACTTC
few	TRBD2	TRBJ2-1	TRBV7-2	CASSLETSGIQFF	TGTGCCAGCAGCTTAGAGACTAGCGGGATACAGTTCTTC
few	-	TRBJ2-5	TRBV29-1	CSVDGGIGQETQYF	TGCAGCGTTGACGGTGGGATAGGACAAGAGACCCAGTACTTC
few	-	TRBJ2-7	TRBV5-6	CASSWRDSYEQYF	TGTGCCAGCAGCTGGAGGGACAGCTACGAGCAGTACTTC
few	TRBD1	TRBJ1-5	TRBV19	CASTSGTGSSNQPQHF	TGTGCCAGTACTTCCGGGACAGGGTCGTCAAATCAGCCCCAGCATTTT
few	-	TRBJ2-7	TRBV7-9	CASSLPRGEQYF	TGTGCCAGCAGCCTTCCGAGGGGCGAGCAGTACTTC
-	-	TRBJ1-5	TRBV29-1	CSVVGAGGAGNQPQHF	TGCAGCGTCGTTGGGGCGGGGGGCGCGGGCAATCAGCCCCAGCATTTT
few	-	TRBJ2-7	TRBV11-1	CASSPVFGLSYEQYF	TGTGCCAGCAGCCCGGTGTTCGGTTTATCCTACGAGCAGTACTTC
few	-	TRBJ2-1	TRBV19	CASSRAVNNEQFF	TGTGCCAGTAGTAGAGCGGTGAACAATGAGCAGTTCTTC
-	TRBD1	TRBJ2-1	TRBV15	CATSTRTGGLDEQFF	TGTGCCACCAGCACCCGGACAGGGGGTCTGGATGAGCAGTTCTTC
few	-	TRBJ2-1	TRBV6-5	CASTDRYEQFF	TGTGCCAGCACTGACAGGTATGAGCAGTTCTTC
many	-	TRBJ2-7	TRBV11-2	CASSPSWDGTYEQYF	TGTGCCAGCAGCCCATCATGGGACGGTACCTACGAGCAGTACTTC
few	-	TRBJ2-3	TRBV7-9	CASSPPSGAITDTQYF	TGTGCCAGCAGCCCCCCCTCAGGGGCCATCACAGATACGCAGTATTTT
few	TRBD2	TRBJ2-2	TRBV7-9	CASSSLTGGYDTGELFF	TGTGCCAGCAGTTCCTTGACGGGAGGGTACGACACCGGGGAGCTGTTTTTT
many	-	TRBJ1-2	TRBV7-9	CASNIGTGNYGYTF	TGTGCCAGCAATATCGGGACGGGGAACTATGGCTACACCTTC
few	-	TRBJ2-5	TRBV7-2	CASSLEAGGETQYF	TGTGCCAGCAGCTTAGAGGCAGGGGGGGAGACCCAGTACTTC
-	TRBD2	TRBJ2-1	TRBV30	CAWGGTSGGYNEQFF	TGTGCCTGGGGCGGGACTAGCGGGGGTTACAATGAGCAGTTCTTC
-	-	TRBJ2-6	TRBV6-1	CAISESGASGANVLTF	TGTGCCATCAGTGAGTCGGGGGCGTCTGGGGCCAACGTCCTGACTTTC
few	-	TRBJ1-5	TRBV18	CASSPRLENQPQHF	TGTGCCAGCTCACCAAGGCTTGAGAATCAGCCCCAGCATTTT
many	TRBD1	TRBJ2-3	TRBV15	CATSRDRVQGAVTDTQYF	TGTGCCACCAGCAGAGATCGGGTGCAGGGGGCCGTCACAGATACGCAGTATTTT
few	-	TRBJ1-2	TRBV4-3	CASSQARRDYGYTF	TGCGCCAGCAGCCAAGCGAGGAGGGATTATGGCTACACCTTC
few	-	TRBJ1-5	TRBV7-2	CASRRDHSNQPQHF	TGTGCCAGCAGACGGGACCATAGCAATCAGCCCCAGCATTTT
few	-	TRBJ2-2	TRBV11-2	CASSLVGVNTGELFF	TGTGCCAGCAGCTTAGTAGGGGTGAACACCGGGGAGCTGTTTTTT
-	TRBD1	TRBJ2-5	TRBV5-1	CASSVTGTGSSETQYF	TGCGCCAGCAGCGTTACCGGGACAGGGTCTTCAGAGACCCAGTACTTC
few	-	TRBJ1-2	TRBV28	CASRTGQSHYGYTF	TGTGCCAGCAGGACAGGACAGAGTCATTATGGCTACACCTTC
-	-	TRBJ2-7	TRBV7-2	CASSLGLHEQYF	TGTGCCAGCAGCTTAGGACTACACGAGCAGTACTTC
many	-	TRBJ1-3	TRBV9	CASSVAPSSGNTIYF	TGTGCCAGCAGCGTAGCTCCGAGCTCTGGAAACACCATATATTTT
-	-	TRBJ2-7	TRBV7-2	CASSLVDGNYEQYF	TGTGCCAGCAGCTTAGTCGACGGAAACTACGAGCAGTACTTC
many	TRBD1	TRBJ2-7	TRBV7-7	CASSPGQGRSEQYF	TGTGCTAGCAGCCCCGGACAGGGGCGGTCCGAGCAGTACTTC
-	TRBD2	TRBJ2-1	TRBV7-2	CASSSTSSGRTNEQFF	TGTGCCAGCAGCTCGACCTCTAGCGGGAGGACAAATGAGCAGTTCTTC
few	-	TRBJ2-3	TRBV7-2	CASQNRVADTQYF	TGTGCCAGCCAGAACAGGGTCGCAGATACGCAGTATTTT